The next 12 T cell receptor beta chains were all read from a single sample in a study of T cell responses to AZD1222 COVID-19 vaccine. Profiling relied on immunoSEQ multiplex PCR, and the TCRdb table lists in-frame clones only, not all of them. The repertoire includes over 65,000 clones, about 90% of them detected once, and roughly 6.4% sits in the top ten. Sequences were derived from peripheral blood, sampled on day 0 of MenACWY control vaccination. All receptors come from an adult in good health.

The V call is TRBV6-5, the J call TRBJ1-5, with D perhaps TRBD1 (5 bases). Between the trimmed V and J ends, which lost 6 bases and 0 bases, there was a span of 12 bases. The CDR3 runs 15 residues. Looked up from germline, CDR1 is MNHEY and CDR2 is SVGAGI. The CDR3 bases are TGTGCCAGCAGCCCCCCAGGGAATAGCAATCAGCCCCAGCATTTT. Its translation: CASSPPGNSNQPQHF.

The chain joins TRBV29-1 to TRBJ1-4; D unclear. The V and J ends lost 4 bases and 7 bases respectively, with 7 bases between them. Germline CDR1 reads SQVTM; CDR2 reads ANQGSEA. The CDR3 totals 11 residues. CDR3 protein: CSVVKGEKLFF. CDR3 DNA sequence: TGCAGCGTTGTCAAAGGTGAAAAACTGTTTTTT. Filled out from reference TRBV29-1 and TRBJ1-4, the complete variable domain reads SAVISQKPSRDICQRGTSLTIQCQVDSQVTMMFWYRQQPGQSLTLIATANQGSEATYESGFVIDKFPISRPNLTFSTLTVSNMSPEDSSIYLCSVVKGEKLFFGSGTQLSVL.

The J gene is TRBJ2-7, the V gene TRBV7-5. TRBV7-5 is given as a pseudogene. This CDR3 has 15 amino acids. The CDR3 reads CVRSLPWGSSYEQYF. CDR3 DNA: TGTGTCAGAAGCTTACCGTGGGGGAGCTCCTACGAGCAGTACTTC.

The chain recombines TRBV7-9 with TRBJ2-2; 9 bases agree with TRBD1. The CDR3 covers 16 residues. Trimming removed 2 bases from V and 4 bases from J; junction bases left unmatched: 5. Germline-derived CDR1 and CDR2 are SEHNR and FQNEAQ (reference sequence). The DNA of the CDR3 is TGTGCCAGCAGCTTAACAGGGGGCTTAGCCACCGGGGAGCTGTTTTTT. This gives the protein CASSLTGGLATGELFF.

The gene calls are TRBV6-5 and TRBJ2-5; no definite D call. The ends were cut back, 6 bases at V and 2 bases at J, with 13 bases in the middle. The CDR3 loop spans 14 amino acids. Germline-derived CDR1 and CDR2 are MNHEY and SVGAGI. CDR3 in DNA: TGTGCCAGCAGCCGAAATAAAGCACAAGAGACCCAGTACTTC. Residues: CASSRNKAQETQYF.

The chain joins TRBV11-3 to TRBJ1-1, with D possibly TRBD1 on 5 matching bases. V was shortened by 5 bases and J by 3 bases, with 13 bases between the two germline ends. Per germline, CDR1 SGHNT and CDR2 YENEEA. The CDR3 totals 14 residues. The CDR3 spells CASSPGQGDTEAFF. CDR3 bases: TGTGCCAGCAGCCCAGGGCAGGGAGACACTGAAGCTTTCTTT.

The rearrangement uses TRBV5-6 and TRBJ1-4; D perhaps matches TRBD1 (6 bases). V dropped 5 bases and J dropped 0 bases, with 11 bases sitting between them. The length of the CDR3 is 15 residues. Germline CDR1 and CDR2: SGHDT and YYEEEE. The CDR3 DNA is TGTGCCAGCAGTTATCAGGGGCCAACTAATGAAAAACTGTTTTTT. Its translation: CASSYQGPTNEKLFF. Together with reference TRBV5-6 and TRBJ1-4, the CDR3 gives the full variable domain: DAGVTQSPTHLIKTRGQQVTLRCSPKSGHDTVSWYQQALGQGPQFIFQYYEEEERQRGNFPDRFSGHQFPNYSSELNVNALLLGDSALYLCASSYQGPTNEKLFFGSGTQLSVL.

The V call is TRBV7-6, the J call TRBJ1-3, with TRBD1 matching over 9 bases. V was pared by 5 bases and J by 0 bases, with 8 bases of the junction left unmatched. Germline V gene lookup returns CDR1 SGHVS and CDR2 FNYEAQ. CDR3 length: 17 residues. CDR3 sequence reads: CASSLGQGLISGNTIYF. Here the CDR3 DNA reads TGTGCCAGCAGCCTGGGACAGGGCCTCATCTCTGGAAACACCATATATTTT.

For the CDR3, the DNA is TGTGCCAGCAGCTTAGCGCACGGCAGGAAGAGACCTGGACTCGGGGAGACCCAGTACTTC. Translating gives CASSLAHGRKRPGLGETQYF. This chain joins TRBV7-2 and TRBJ2-5; tentatively, D is TRBD2 (5 bases). The CDR3 has 20 residues. Germline CDR1 reads SGHTA; CDR2 reads FQGNSA. V lost 0 bases to trimming and J lost 5 bases, with 28 bases between them.

The chain joins TRBV19 to TRBJ2-3; D is unclear. The CDR3 is made up of 16 amino acids. In germline, CDR1 is LNHDA, CDR2 SQIVND (reference sequence). Trimming stripped 0 bases from V and 2 bases from J, with 12 bases between. The CDR3 loop reads CASSIDKLGITDTQYF. The CDR3 nucleotides are TGTGCCAGTAGTATAGACAAGCTGGGTATCACAGATACGCAGTATTTT.

This rearrangement joins TRBV6-1 to TRBJ2-7, with D uncertain. The CDR3 loop spans 15 amino acids. The V end lost 3 bases, the J end lost 6 bases, and 18 bases lay between the germline ends. Germline V lookup: CDR1 MNHNS, CDR2 SASEGT. CDR3 DNA sequence: TGTGCCAGCAGTGAGGGTTCGGCAGTACAGATCGAGCAGTACTTC. Its protein product is CASSEGSAVQIEQYF.

The genes are TRBV11-2 and TRBJ2-3; possibly TRBD1 for D (6 bases). Germline values: CDR1 SGHAT, CDR2 FQNNGV. The CDR3 consists of 14 residues. With 5 bases removed from V and 1 base from J, the gap between germline ends came to 10 bases. The CDR3 nucleotides read TGTGCCAGCAGCCCCCGGACAGGCACAGATACGCAGTATTTT. Translation: CASSPRTGTDTQYF. Full variable domain (remainder filled in from reference TRBV11-2 and TRBJ2-3): EAGVAQSPRYKIIEKRQSVAFWCNPISGHATLYWYQQILGQGPKLLIQFQNNGVVDDSQLPKDRFSAERLKGVDSTLKIQPAKLEDSAVYLCASSPRTGTDTQYFGPGTRLTVL.